This is a list of T cell receptor beta chains from one sample in a study of cytomegalovirus exposure and HLA in healthy donors. Assay used: immunoSEQ multiplex PCR; TCRdb lists only in-frame clones, some missing. The data contain around 70,000 clones, just over 85% of them seen just once; the ten biggest clones take up 1.5% to 2%. The sequencing sample was made of PBMCs. The receptors here all came from a young woman in good health and CMV-seronegative. Each CDR3 is given with its conserved first and last residue. Fields, in order: D gene, V gene, clone size, J gene, CDR3 DNA, CDR3 protein. D genes are given only for firm matches. The size of a clone is reported for some rows only, either as once, few or many, or as a class for expanded clones.

-	TRBV1	-	TRBJ2-3	TGCACCAGCAGCCAAGATCCCCCTACTACTAGCGGGAGGCAGGATACGCAGTATTTT	CTSSQDPPTTSGRQDTQYF
TRBD2	TRBV2	once	TRBJ2-1	TGTGCCAGCAGTGAACTAGCGGTCTACAATGAGCAGTTCTTC	CASSELAVYNEQFF
TRBD1	TRBV6-1	-	TRBJ1-5	TGTGCCAGCAGGAACAGGGGGAGCAATCAGCCCCAGCATTTT	CASRNRGSNQPQHF
TRBD2	TRBV5-4	once	TRBJ2-3	TGTGCCAGCAGCTTGGTCACTAGCGTCGGTACAGATACGCAGTATTTT	CASSLVTSVGTDTQYF
-	TRBV28	-	TRBJ1-6	TGTGCCAGCAGTTTATATTACCCGTCAGATTCACCCCTCCACTTT	CASSLYYPSDSPLHF
-	TRBV19	-	TRBJ2-4	TGTGCCAGTTCCCCCCGACCCACGACTAGGGGAAAAAACATTCAGTACTTC	CASSPRPTTRGKNIQYF
TRBD2	TRBV2	-	TRBJ2-5	TGTGCCAGCAGTCGGACTAGCGGGAGGGTCACGGAGACCCAGTACTTC	CASSRTSGRVTETQYF
TRBD2	TRBV28	-	TRBJ2-1	TGTGCCAGCAGTAGAAGGTGGCTAGCGGGACGGAGTGAGCAGTTCTTC	CASSRRWLAGRSEQFF
TRBD1	TRBV18	-	TRBJ2-2	TGTGCCAGCTCACCACAAACAGGGGCCGGGGAGCTGTTTTTT	CASSPQTGAGELFF
TRBD1	TRBV5-6	-	TRBJ2-7	TGTGCCAGCAGCACAGACAGGGGATGGGGCGAGCAGTACTTC	CASSTDRGWGEQYF
TRBD1	TRBV5-5	once	TRBJ2-2	TGTGCCAGCAGCAAAGGACAGGGGAACACCGGGGAGCTGTTTTTT	CASSKGQGNTGELFF
TRBD1	TRBV19	-	TRBJ1-1	TGTGCCAGTAGACCCCGGGCCGGGACAGCGAAGAACACTGAAGCTTTCTTT	CASRPRAGTAKNTEAFF
TRBD2	TRBV7-9	-	TRBJ2-1	TGTGCCAGCAGCTTAGCGGGAGGGCCGTTAAGGCAGTTCTTC	CASSLAGGPLRQFF
TRBD1	TRBV6-4	-	TRBJ2-3	TGTGCCAGCAGCCGGACAGGGGACACAGATACGCAGTATTTT	CASSRTGDTDTQYF
-	TRBV2	-	TRBJ1-2	TGTGCCAGCAGCCAAGAGGAGGTCCTCTATGGCTACACCTTC	CASSQEEVLYGYTF
TRBD1	TRBV7-2	once	TRBJ1-1	TGTGCCAGCAGCTTAGGGCAGGGGGAGACTGAAGCTTTCTTT	CASSLGQGETEAFF
TRBD2	TRBV19	-	TRBJ2-4	TGTGCCAGTACCCCGGGGGGGAACATTCAGTACTTC	CASTPGGNIQYF
-	TRBV11-2	-	TRBJ2-7	TGTGCCAGCAGCCCATTAACCGGGTCGTTGCAGTACTTC	CASSPLTGSLQYF
TRBD1	TRBV5-4	few	TRBJ2-4	TGTGCCAGCAGCTTGGGGGGGACAGGGTTGGGAAACATTCAGTACTTC	CASSLGGTGLGNIQYF
-	TRBV6-5	-	TRBJ2-3	TGTGCCAGCAGTTACTCGCTAGCGATGAGCACAGATACGCAGTATTTT	CASSYSLAMSTDTQYF
-	TRBV28	-	TRBJ1-4	TGTGCCAGCAGCCGCACAGGGCCAGGAACTAATGAAAAACTGTTTTTT	CASSRTGPGTNEKLFF
TRBD2	TRBV4-3	-	TRBJ2-3	TGCGCCAGCAGCCAAGACCTCCAGCGGGATAGCACAGATACGCAGTATTTT	CASSQDLQRDSTDTQYF
TRBD1	TRBV7-2	-	TRBJ2-7	TGTGCCAGCAGCTCATCCGGGACAGGGAACTACGAGCAGTACTTC	CASSSSGTGNYEQYF
TRBD1	TRBV28	-	TRBJ2-4	TGTGCCAGCAGTTTCACCTACGGACAGGGAGCCAAAAACATTCAGTACTTC	CASSFTYGQGAKNIQYF
-	TRBV7-2	-	TRBJ2-7	TGTGCCAGCAGCCTTGGACCCGACAGCTCCTACGAGCAGTACTTC	CASSLGPDSSYEQYF
-	TRBV27	-	TRBJ1-3	TGTGCCAGCTCAGTGAGGGAGGGCTTTGGAAACACCATATATTTT	CASSVREGFGNTIYF
-	TRBV28	-	TRBJ2-3	TGTGCCAGCAGTCACAATCGGTACAGACCAAGGGATACGCAGTATTTT	CASSHNRYRPRDTQYF
TRBD1	TRBV7-2	few	TRBJ1-2	TGTGCCAGCCGGTCAGGGGGTAACTATGGCTACACCTTC	CASRSGGNYGYTF